One and the same sample provided the 27 T cell receptor beta chains below, sequenced in a study of blood T cells in healthy people across ages. The use of a sample-barcoded 5' primer and a J-beta primer mix characterized a second PCR of 7 to 11 cycles. TCRdb itself ran the 5' RACE reads through MiXCR, one entry per CDR3 protein. Of around 750,000 distinct CDR3 sequences in the sample, 53% were seen once. Material for sequencing was blood. The receptors shown here come from a man at least 80 years old in good health.

The gene calls are TRBV12-3 or TRBV12-4 and TRBJ1-2, with D unresolved. This CDR3 is 12 amino acids long. Trimming cost V 5 bases and J 4 bases, with 8 bases left between them. CDR3 in DNA: TGTGCCAGCAGTCTCACGCTCTATGGCTACACCTTC. It encodes CASSLTLYGYTF.

This clonotype was detected only a few times. The rearrangement links TRBV29-1 to TRBJ2-3, with D perhaps being TRBD1 or TRBD2 (5 bases each). The CDR3 length is 13 residues. CDR1 and CDR2 from the germline V gene are SQVTM and ANQGSEA. Trimming took off 3 bases at V and 14 bases at J, with 21 bases between the two ends. DNA of the CDR3: TGCAGCGTTGAGGAGGCAGGGAGAAGATACGCGTATTTT. This translates into CSVEEAGRRYAYF.

The V gene is TRBV20-1, the J gene TRBJ2-4; 14 bases agree with TRBD2. Germline lookup yields CDR1 DFQATT and CDR2 SNEGSKA (reference sequence). V lost 3 bases and J lost 3; bases outside the gene matches: 13. The CDR3 extends over 19 amino acids. In DNA form, the CDR3 reads TGCAGTGCTAGGGCTTCACCCGGGACTAGCGGGAGTGTCAAAAACATTCAGTACTTC. It yields the protein CSARASPGTSGSVKNIQYF.

J is TRBJ1-3 and V is TRBV3-1; D is uncertain. Germline CDR1 LGHDT, CDR2 YNNKEL (reference sequence). V shed 5 bases and J shed 4 bases, with 12 bases lying between them. This CDR3 has 14 residues. The CDR3, as DNA: TGTGCCAGCAGCGTCCCCTCGGGGGGAAACACCATATATTTT. Protein product: CASSVPSGGNTIYF.

The CDR3 DNA reads as TGCGCCAGCATCGGGGGCGGAGAGACCCAGTACTTC. Its translation: CASIGGGETQYF. This chain joins TRBV5-1 and TRBJ2-7; perhaps D is TRBD1 or TRBD2 (6 bases each). TRBJ2-5 matches the DNA end more closely, so the J call is doubtful. CDR1 SGHRS and CDR2 YFSETQ come from the germline V gene. This CDR3 is built from 12 residues.

This clonotype was observed a handful of times. The chain joins TRBV18 to TRBJ2-5; TRBD2 agrees at 13 bases. J lost 4 bases, V lost 6 bases, and 17 bases had no gene match. Germline CDR1 is KGHSH and CDR2 is LQKENI. The CDR3 is 19 amino acids. This chain's CDR3 is CASSSLGLAGVGGGETQYF. CDR3 in DNA: TGTGCCAGCTCTTCCCTAGGACTAGCGGGAGTTGGAGGTGGAGAGACCCAGTACTTC.

The gene calls are TRBV29-1 and TRBJ2-5; D possibly corresponds to TRBD2 (6 bases). Germline CDR1 reads SQVTM; CDR2 reads ANQGSEA. V lost 4 bases to trimming and J lost 3 bases, with 12 bases between them. The CDR3 sequence is 13 residues long. CDR3 nucleotide sequence: TGCAGCGTTGCGGGACGGGGGAAAGAGACCCAGTACTTC. Translating gives CSVAGRGKETQYF.

Concerning this clonotype: Compared with germline, one end of the junction differs, possibly owing to a read error. The genes are TRBV6-5 and TRBJ2-7; 8 bases map to TRBD2. The germline gives CDR1 MNHEY, CDR2 SVGAGI. The CDR3 has 15 residues. CDR3 residues: CVSSKGTRGPYEQYF. CDR3 nucleotides: TGTGTCAGCAGTAAGGGGACTAGGGGACCCTACGAGCAGTACTTC.

J is TRBJ1-1 and V is TRBV5-1, with D possibly TRBD1 on 6 matching bases. The CDR3 consists of 16 residues. Per germline, CDR1 SGHRS and CDR2 YFSETQ. V lost 1 base and J 0 bases, leaving 13 bases between the germline ends. In nucleotides, the CDR3 is TGCGCCAGCAGCTTGACTGACAGGAACATGAACACTGAAGCTTTCTTT. It translates to CASSLTDRNMNTEAFF.

The chain employs TRBV5-6 and TRBJ1-1, with D perhaps matching TRBD1 (5 bases). CDR1 and CDR2 (germline): SGHDT, YYEEEE. Trimming pared 4 bases from V and 4 bases from J, leaving 8 bases between. CDR3 length: 12 residues. CDR3 sequence (DNA): TGTGCCAGCAGCGCAGGGAGCACTGAAGCTTTCTTT. This codes for CASSAGSTEAFF.

CDR3 sequence reads: CASSVGSGGLSYNEQFF. The CDR3 nucleotides are TGTGCCAGCAGCGTAGGTAGCGGCGGCCTTTCCTACAATGAGCAGTTCTTC. The J gene is TRBJ2-1, the V gene TRBV9, with D possibly matching TRBD2 (6 bases). Germline-derived CDR1 and CDR2 are SGDLS and YYNGEE. The CDR3 covers 17 residues. V was clipped by 0 bases and J by 1 base, with 14 bases between them.

The chain has TRBV24-1 and TRBJ2-1, with D possibly matching TRBD1 (6 bases). The CDR3 loop spans 18 amino acids. Germline CDR1 and CDR2: KGHDR and SFDVKD. Between the trimmed V and J ends, which lost 2 bases and 0 bases, there was a span of 16 bases. CDR3 in amino acids: CATSDSFPTGSSYNEQFF. The CDR3 DNA follows: TGTGCCACCAGTGATTCCTTCCCGACAGGCAGCTCCTACAATGAGCAGTTCTTC.

This chain connects TRBV3-1 to TRBJ2-1; D is undetermined. This CDR3 contains 15 residues. V was clipped by 0 bases and J by 4 bases, with 10 bases between them. CDR1 is LGHDT and CDR2 is YNNKEL in the germline V gene (reference sequence). DNA for the CDR3: TGTGCCAGCAGCCAAGATCGGCAGGTTTACAATGAGCAGTTCTTC. Amino acid sequence: CASSQDRQVYNEQFF.

This clonotype has only a few counts. This chain uses TRBV20-1 with TRBJ2-1, with 8 bases identical to TRBD2. V lost 6 bases to trimming and J lost 4 bases; unmatched junction nucleotides: 5. Germline V gene data show CDR1 as DFQATT and CDR2 as SNEGSKA (reference sequence). CDR3 length: 13 amino acids. The CDR3 region has the DNA TGCAGTGCCTCGACGGGAGGGTACAATGAGCAGTTCTTC. Amino acids: CSASTGGYNEQFF.

The rearrangement joins TRBV20-1 to TRBJ1-1, with 8 bases aligning to TRBD1. The junction had 6 bases not matched to a gene; V was cut back by 6 bases and J by 0 bases. CDR1 DFQATT and CDR2 SNEGSKA come from the germline V gene (reference sequence). The CDR3 length is 14 residues. This CDR3 is CSAPGTGMNTEAFF. The CDR3 region has the DNA TGCAGTGCCCCCGGGACAGGAATGAACACTGAAGCTTTCTTT.

In regard to this clonotype: Just one base apart from a much larger clone, this may be a read error. The chain combines TRBV2 with TRBJ2-5, with 7 bases fitting TRBD1. The J call is uncertain, as TRBJ2-7 better fits the DNA end. CDR3 size: 12 residues. Looked up from germline, CDR1 is SNHLY and CDR2 is FYNNEI. The CDR3 nucleotides read TGTGCCAGCAGGGCACAGGGGTACGAGCAGTACTTC. This gives the protein CASRAQGYEQYF.

The CDR3 region has the DNA TGTGCCAGCAGCTTAGGGCCTGGGGGGAGTAACAGATACGCGTATTTT. Residues: CASSLGPGGSNRYAYF. V is TRBV11-2 and J is TRBJ2-3, with D perhaps TRBD2 (6 bases). The CDR3 runs 16 residues. Germline lookup yields CDR1 SGHAT and CDR2 FQNNGV. V gave up 1 base and J gave up 14 bases, with 25 bases separating them.

This chain uses TRBV29-1 with TRBJ1-2; D is undetermined. The CDR3 is 13 residues long. The germline V gene has CDR1 SQVTM and CDR2 ANQGSEA. V was pared by 4 bases and J by 1 base, with 10 bases between. CDR3 sequence: CSVGAGINYGYTF. The CDR3 DNA sequence: TGCAGCGTTGGGGCCGGGATTAACTATGGCTACACCTTC.

Worth noting for this clonotype: A junction boundary mismatches the germline segment, possibly from a read error. The CDR3 loop is CVSCPQRCQETQYF. CDR3 sequence (DNA): TGTGTCAGCTGCCCTCAGCGATGCCAAGAGACCCAGTACTTC. The gene calls are TRBV7-6 and TRBJ2-5, with D hard to call. Per the germline V gene, CDR1 is SGHVS and CDR2 is FNYEAQ. The CDR3 is made up of 14 amino acids.

This clonotype was recorded once. The chain carries TRBV27 and TRBJ2-5; TRBD2 is a possible D gene (5 bases). Trimming left V 2 bases short and J 0 bases short, with 13 bases between. Germline CDR1 and CDR2: MNHEY and SMNVEV (reference sequence). The CDR3 spans 16 residues. CDR3 sequence reads: CASSLVGPGNQETQYF. CDR3 bases: TGTGCCAGCAGTTTAGTAGGGCCCGGGAACCAAGAGACCCAGTACTTC.

DNA of the CDR3: TGTGCCAGCAGCCAAGAGGTAATAGCGGGAGGTGAGCAGTTCTTC. It yields the protein CASSQEVIAGGEQFF. The V and J genes are TRBV3-1 and TRBJ2-1; 10 nucleotides align to TRBD2. CDR3 length equals 15 residues. Looked up from germline, CDR1 is LGHDT and CDR2 is YNNKEL (reference sequence). J gave up 9 bases and V 0 bases, and 5 bases lay outside the gene matches.

This clonotype was counted only a few times. J is TRBJ2-7 and V is TRBV29-1; 7 bases match TRBD2. CDR1 is SQVTM, CDR2 ANQGSEA, per germline. The V segment lost 6 bases and the J segment 0 bases; nucleotides outside the gene matches: 5. The CDR3 has 13 residues. CDR3 in amino acids: CSVSSGSSYEQYF. Here the CDR3 DNA reads TGCAGCGTGAGTAGCGGGTCCTCCTACGAGCAGTACTTC.

The V and J genes are TRBV20-1 and TRBJ2-1; D not certain. This CDR3 comprises 15 residues. CDR1 DFQATT and CDR2 SNEGSKA come from the germline V gene (reference sequence). Deletions cut 0 bases from V and 3 bases from J, with 12 bases between. The DNA for the CDR3 is TGCAGTGCTAGAGATCTAAGGGCGGACTACAATGAGCAGTTCTTC. It is translated as CSARDLRADYNEQFF.

Here the CDR3 DNA reads TGTGCCAGCAGCCAGCTGACGGGGAGCTCCTACGAGCAGTACTTC. Protein sequence: CASSQLTGSSYEQYF. The rearrangement links TRBV14 to TRBJ2-7; D is perhaps TRBD2 (5 bases). CDR3 size: 15 residues. V was shortened by 3 bases and J by 0 bases, with 12 bases between the two germline ends. Germline-derived CDR1 and CDR2 are SGHDN and FVKESK. The full variable domain, its missing parts supplied by reference TRBV14 and TRBJ2-7, is EAGVTQFPSHSVIEKGQTVTLRCDPISGHDNLYWYRRVMGKEIKFLLHFVKESKQDESGMPNNRFLAERTGGTYSTLKVQPAELEDSGVYFCASSQLTGSSYEQYFGPGTRLTVT.

The rearrangement joins TRBV11-2 to TRBJ2-1; D not resolved. The V and J ends lost 2 bases and 10 bases respectively, with 15 bases between them. CDR3 length: 14 amino acids. Looked up from germline, CDR1 is SGHAT and CDR2 is FQNNGV. CDR3 region: CASSLWASDREQFF. As DNA, the CDR3 is TGTGCCAGCAGCTTATGGGCTTCCGATCGGGAGCAGTTCTTC.

The chain combines TRBV6-6 with TRBJ2-7, with D possibly being TRBD2 (6 bases). V dropped 0 bases and J dropped 2 bases, with 8 bases sitting between them. CDR1 is MNHNY and CDR2 is SVGAGI in the germline V gene (reference sequence). There are 14 residues in the CDR3. CDR3 sequence reads: CASSYSKRAYEQYF. The CDR3 DNA reads TGTGCCAGCAGTTACTCCAAGCGGGCCTACGAGCAGTACTTC.

J is TRBJ2-7 and V is TRBV6-1; D perhaps matches TRBD1 (6 bases). CDR3 size: 14 residues. V was shortened by 6 bases and J by 0 bases, with 12 bases between the two germline ends. Per the germline V gene, CDR1 is MNHNS and CDR2 is SASEGT. This CDR3 reads CASSKRDTSYEQYF. The CDR3 nucleotides are TGTGCCAGCAGCAAAAGGGACACCTCCTACGAGCAGTACTTC.